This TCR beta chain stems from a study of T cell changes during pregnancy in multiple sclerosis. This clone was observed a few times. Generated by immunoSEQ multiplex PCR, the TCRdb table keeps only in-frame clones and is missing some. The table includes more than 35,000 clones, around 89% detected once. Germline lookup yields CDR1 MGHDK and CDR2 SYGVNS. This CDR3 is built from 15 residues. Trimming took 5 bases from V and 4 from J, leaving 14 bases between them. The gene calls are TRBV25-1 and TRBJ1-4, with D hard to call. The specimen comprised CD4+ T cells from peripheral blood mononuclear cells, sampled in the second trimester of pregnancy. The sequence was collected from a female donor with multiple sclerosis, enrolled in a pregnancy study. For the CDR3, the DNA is TGTGCCAGCAGTATCCCGGGTCTCCTTAATGAAAAACTGTTTTTT. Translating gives CASSIPGLLNEKLFF.